Sequencing of this T cell receptor beta chain was carried out in a study of cytomegalovirus exposure and HLA in healthy donors. Study-wide findings and caveats: Reports described diagnosis of cytomegalovirus status by the classifier as highly specific and sensitive. Listed as cytomegalovirus-associated were 150 or so TCR beta chains. The TCR clusters that emerged in the first cohort tended, a later analysis found, to co-occur in the 120 validation repertoires. Most TCR sequences showed up rarely, but some public TCRs showed up in many donors.

On this clone: The antigen is not known.

The CDR3 consists of 14 residues. V gave up 3 bases and J gave up 0 bases, with 9 bases separating them. In germline, CDR1 is LNHDA, CDR2 SQIVND (reference sequence). Repertoires were generated with immunoSEQ multiplex PCR, while TCRdb's copy carries only in-frame clones and drops some. The table lists around 180,000 clones, over 65% of them singletons. This clonotype originated in a man aged 18 to 30 in good health and CMV-seropositive. Sequenced material: PBMCs. The J gene is TRBJ2-7, the V gene TRBV19; D not certain. The CDR3 bases are TGTGCCAGTAGTATTAATCTTAACTCCTACGAGCAGTACTTC. Encoded protein: CASSINLNSYEQYF. The complete variable domain, with remaining parts taken from reference TRBV19 and TRBJ2-7, reads DGGITQSPKYLFRKEGQNVTLSCEQNLNHDAMYWYRQDPGQGLRLIYYSQIVNDFQKGDIAEGYSVSREKKESFPLTVTSAQKNPTAFYLCASSINLNSYEQYFGPGTRLTVT.